These 31 T cell receptor beta chains were sequenced from one sample in a study of Tregs in tolerant kidney transplant recipients. Measured with immunoSEQ multiplex PCR; TCRdb has only the in-frame clones, and not every one. The sample table includes about 15,000 clones. Related graft donors supplied nonmyeloablative bone marrow transplants, and mixed chimerism was transient. The sequenced sample was CD4+ T cells from blood (PBMCs), obtained 12 months after the transplant. The receptors originated from a human patient who received a combined kidney and bone marrow transplant. Some T cells could come from the graft donor.

The covered CDR3 bases are TGTGCCAGCAGCTTAGCGCGATCCGCCCTTAGCTATGGC. It translates to CASSLARSALSYG. The full-length CDR3 reads as CASSLARSALSYGYTF. The rearrangement links TRBV7-2 to TRBJ1-2; D remains ambiguous. The observed sequence ends 3 residues before the CDR3 terminus, with the missing tail filled in from the germline J gene. The ends were cut back, 0 bases at V and 4 bases at J, with 15 bases in the middle. CDR1 and CDR2 (germline): SGHTA, FQGNSA. The CDR3 covers 16 residues.

Notes on this clone: The CDR3 end falls 3 residues outside the read, so it is completed with the germline J gene. The V and J genes are TRBV28 and TRBJ2-7; 9 bases are a match to TRBD2. The germline CDR1 and CDR2 sequences are MDHEN and SYDVKM. The CDR3 has 15 residues. V lost 6 bases and J lost 4; bases outside the gene matches: 10. CDR3 loop: CASRGASGNQYEQYF. Incomplete CDR3 DNA: TGTGCCAGCAGGGGGGCTAGCGGGAACCAGTACGAG.

Comment on this clone: The read ends 3 residues early relative to the CDR3; the germline J gene fills the gap. This chain uses TRBV19 with TRBJ2-1; the D gene is possibly TRBD2 (5 bases). The germline V gene encodes CDR1 LNHDA and CDR2 SQIVND (reference sequence). Trimming pared 0 bases from V and 5 bases from J, leaving 23 bases between. This CDR3 contains 19 residues. The sequenced CDR3 bases are TGTGCCAGTAGTATAGATCTAGGTAGCGAGGCCCTTCGGGACAATGAG. The encoded protein is CASSIDLGSEALRDNE. In full, the CDR3 is CASSIDLGSEALRDNEQFF.

CDR3 protein: CASSFGEYQETQYF. The part of the CDR3 DNA that was read is TGTGCCAGCAGCTTCGGGGAGTACCAAGAGACC. The gene calls are TRBV5-8 and TRBJ2-5, with D possibly being TRBD2 (5 bases). Sequencing ends 3 residues short of the CDR3 end; the germline J gene provides the rest. Trimming stripped 2 bases from V and 0 bases from J, with 8 bases between. The CDR3 covers 14 residues. The germline gives CDR1 SGHTS, CDR2 YDEGEE. The full variable domain, completed using reference TRBV5-8 and TRBJ2-5, is EAGVTQSPTHLIKTRGQQATLRCSPISGHTSVYWYQQALGLGLQFLLWYDEGEERNRGNFPPRFSGRQFPNYSSELNVNALELEDSALYLCASSFGEYQETQYFGPGTRLLVL.

As regards this clone: The read ends 3 residues before the CDR3 terminus; that terminus is restored from the germline J gene. The chain combines TRBV5-1 with TRBJ2-3; TRBD1 matches at 12 bases. V was clipped by 2 bases and J by 3 bases; unmatched bases: 4. The length of the CDR3 is 16 residues. Per the germline V gene, CDR1 is SGHRS and CDR2 is YFSETQ. The sequenced part of the CDR3 DNA is TGCGCCAGCAGCTTTGGGGACAGGGGGCCGACAGATACG. It specifies CASSFGDRGPTDT. The entire CDR3 sequence reads CASSFGDRGPTDTQYF.

A word on this clone: With the read ending 3 residues before the CDR3 end, the germline J gene is used to fill in that end. This chain uses TRBV18 with TRBJ2-5; 10 bases agree with TRBD1. Per germline, CDR1 KGHSH and CDR2 LQKENI. With 3 bases clipped from V and 5 bases from J, the junction kept 3 bases outside the gene matches. The CDR3 sequence is 14 residues long. This CDR3 reads CASSPGQGYETQYF. Incomplete CDR3 DNA: TGTGCCAGCTCACCGGGACAGGGGTACGAGACC. Variable domain in full (rest from reference TRBV18 and TRBJ2-5): NAGVMQNPRHLVRRRGQEARLRCSPMKGHSHVYWYRQLPEEGLKFMVYLQKENIIDESGMPKERFSAEFPKEGPSILRIQQVVRGDSAAYFCASSPGQGYETQYFGPGTRLLVL.

In regard to this clone: From the germline J gene comes the end of the CDR3, since the read stops 3 residues before it. The chain recombines TRBV30 with TRBJ1-6, with 7 nucleotides matching TRBD1. CDR3 size: 14 residues. CDR1 GTSNPN and CDR2 SVGIG come from the germline V gene (reference sequence). V lost 0 bases and J lost 8; bases outside the gene matches: 4. The CDR3 sequence is CAWSVRQGHSPLHF. CDR3 bases read: TGTGCCTGGAGTGTAAGACAGGGACATTCACCC.

As regards this clone: The read terminates 3 residues ahead of where the CDR3 ends, so the germline J gene completes it. This chain uses TRBV7-2 with TRBJ1-4; maybe TRBD1 (5 bases). The CDR3 runs 15 residues. Trimming removed 1 base at V and 4 bases at J, with 10 bases between. Germline V gene sequence: CDR1 SGHTA, CDR2 FQGNSA. The CDR3 reads CASSLVRGDNEKLFF. Partial CDR3 DNA: TGTGCCAGCAGCTTAGTAAGAGGGGATAATGAAAAA.

About this clone itself: The missing CDR3 end, 3 residues past where the read stops, is filled in from the germline J gene. The rearrangement links TRBV14 to TRBJ2-1, with D possibly TRBD2 on 6 matching bases. The CDR3 has 15 residues. CDR1 is SGHDN and CDR2 is FVKESK in the germline V gene. V was clipped by 5 bases and J by 4 bases, with 15 bases between them. CDR3 in amino acids: CASSYLGGTYNEQFF. The covered CDR3 bases are TGTGCCAGCAGCTACCTTGGCGGGACTTACAATGAG.

About this clone itself: The CDR3 goes on 3 residues after the read ends, and that part is filled in from the germline J gene. The chain joins TRBV20-1 to TRBJ2-1; D may be TRBD2 (7 bases). CDR1 and CDR2 from the germline V gene are DFQATT and SNEGSKA (reference sequence). The CDR3 runs to 15 residues. The ends were cut back, 7 bases at V and 7 bases at J, with 23 bases in the middle. This chain's CDR3 is CSGGPASGLRNEQFF. CDR3 DNA (partial): TGCAGTGGGGGGCCGGCTAGCGGTCTGCGGAATGAG.

With respect to this clone: The CDR3 goes on 3 residues after the read ends, and that part is filled in from the germline J gene. The chain carries TRBV7-8 and TRBJ2-3; D perhaps matches TRBD1 (6 bases). Trimming took 0 bases from V and 4 from J, leaving 17 bases between them. Germline assignment: CDR1 SGHVS and CDR2 FQNEAQ. The CDR3 covers 17 residues. The part of the CDR3 DNA that was read is TGTGCCAGCAGCTTAGCGTTCCTTCTAGGGGGTGCAGATACG. Translation: CASSLAFLLGGADT. The CDR3 as a whole reads CASSLAFLLGGADTQYF.

In regard to this clone: The read ends 3 residues before the CDR3 terminus; that terminus is restored from the germline J gene. The rearrangement links TRBV7-9 to TRBJ1-1, with a possible D match to TRBD1 (6 bases). Per the germline V gene, CDR1 is SEHNR and CDR2 is FQNEAQ (reference sequence). The CDR3 covers 15 residues. Trimming took 7 bases from V and 1 from J, leaving 16 bases between them. CDR3 amino acids: CASTQGSVGNTEAFF. Incomplete CDR3 DNA: TGTGCCAGCACACAGGGTAGTGTTGGGAACACTGAA.

Points on this clone: Coverage ceases 3 residues before the CDR3 finishes, and the germline J gene fills in the end. The genes are TRBV19 and TRBJ2-2, with 7 bases fitting TRBD1. The length of the CDR3 is 14 residues. After removal of 7 bases from V and 1 base from J, the junction contained 3 bases not matched to a gene. Per germline, CDR1 LNHDA and CDR2 SQIVND (reference sequence). CDR3 residues: CASKGQRNTGELFF. CDR3 DNA, as far as it was read: TGTGCCAGTAAGGGACAGAGGAACACCGGGGAG.

To note about this clone: Coverage ceases 3 residues before the CDR3 finishes, and the germline J gene fills in the end. J is TRBJ2-7 and V is TRBV30; a weak D match, TRBD1 (6 bases). Deletions cut 0 bases from V and 5 bases from J, with 14 bases between. The CDR3 contains 14 residues. Germline V lookup: CDR1 GTSNPN, CDR2 SVGIG (reference sequence). The CDR3 bases that were read are TGTGCCTGGAGTGTACTCTACAGGGTCGACGAG. Translation gives CAWSVLYRVDE. The whole CDR3 protein is CAWSVLYRVDEQYF.

With respect to this clone: The read ends 3 residues early relative to the CDR3; the germline J gene fills the gap. The V gene is TRBV29-1, the J gene TRBJ2-5, with D possibly being TRBD2 (6 bases). V gave up 4 bases and J gave up 1 base, with 16 bases separating them. Looked up from germline, CDR1 is SQVTM and CDR2 is ANQGSEA. This CDR3 has 15 amino acids. The covered CDR3 bases are TGCAGCGTTGGGCGACGGGACTTGGGCCAAGAGACC. As protein: CSVGRRDLGQET. The whole CDR3 reads CSVGRRDLGQETQYF.

As for this clone: The read terminates 3 residues ahead of where the CDR3 ends, so the germline J gene completes it. The genes are TRBV29-1 and TRBJ1-3; D ambiguous. This CDR3 has 13 residues. Germline CDR1 is SQVTM and CDR2 is ANQGSEA. With 3 bases removed from V and 3 bases from J, the gap between germline ends came to 9 bases. Partial CDR3 DNA: TGCAGCGTTGACGCGGGGTTTGGAAACACC. Translation: CSVDAGFGNT. In full, the CDR3 is CSVDAGFGNTIYF.

As for this clone: The read finishes 3 residues shy of the CDR3 end, and the germline J gene is used to complete it. This rearrangement joins TRBV2 to TRBJ2-2, with TRBD2 matching over 12 bases. This CDR3 spans 15 amino acids. With V trimmed by 7 bases and J by 3 bases, 3 bases remained unmatched. Germline V gives CDR1 SNHLY, CDR2 FYNNEI. This chain's CDR3 is CASKRLAGDTGELFF. The sequenced part of the CDR3 DNA is TGTGCCAGCAAAAGACTAGCGGGAGACACCGGGGAG.

Note on this clone: Coverage ceases 3 residues before the CDR3 finishes, and the germline J gene fills in the end. The V and J genes are TRBV2 and TRBJ2-3; D may match TRBD1 or TRBD2 (5 bases each). Looked up from germline, CDR1 is SNHLY and CDR2 is FYNNEI. The CDR3 is 15 amino acids. V lost 6 bases, J lost 0 bases, and 13 bases lay in between. CDR3: CASRRGSTSTDTQYF. The part of the CDR3 DNA that was read is TGTGCCAGCAGGAGGGGTAGTACTAGCACAGATACG.

On this clone itself: The read finishes 3 residues shy of the CDR3 end, and the germline J gene is used to complete it. The chain uses TRBV18 and TRBJ2-7; 8 bases map to TRBD2. This CDR3 contains 13 residues. Trimming removed 6 bases from V and 3 bases from J; junction bases left unmatched: 4. Germline V gene data show CDR1 as KGHSH and CDR2 as LQKENI. CDR3 DNA (partial): TGTGCCAGCTCTAGCGGGATTCTCTACGAG. Protein: CASSSGILYE. In full, the CDR3 reads CASSSGILYEQYF.

Notes on this clone: The read comes to an end 3 residues before the CDR3 does, leaving the germline J gene to fill in the end. V is TRBV10-3 and J is TRBJ2-1, with TRBD2 matching over 8 bases. V shed 11 bases and J 0 bases; nucleotides not matched to a gene: 6. The CDR3 is 14 amino acids. The germline gives CDR1 ENHRY, CDR2 SYGVKD. CDR3 sequence: CAVRSGSSYNEQFF. The covered CDR3 bases are TGTGCCGTGAGAAGCGGGAGCTCCTACAATGAG.

To note about this clone: The sequenced fragment ends 3 residues before the CDR3 boundary, so the rest is inferred from the germline J gene. Distinct nucleotide sequences in the sample also encode this CDR3. This chain joins TRBV10-1 and TRBJ2-3; D gene unclear. Trimming stripped 5 bases from V and 2 bases from J, with 5 bases between. The germline V gene has CDR1 WNHNN and CDR2 SYGVQD (reference sequence). This CDR3 is built from 12 residues. The covered CDR3 bases are TGCGCCAGCAGTTTCTCCACAGATACG. Residues: CASSFSTDT. The full CDR3 reads CASSFSTDTQYF.

Notes on this clone: The read terminates 3 residues before the CDR3 end, so the remaining end is supplied by the germline J gene. The chain links TRBV5-1 to TRBJ1-2; 9 bases fit TRBD1. The V gene's germline CDR1 is SGHRS and CDR2 YFSETQ. This CDR3 is 15 amino acids long. J was trimmed by 4 bases and V by 4 bases; bases with no gene match: 8. CDR3 DNA (partial): TGCGCCAGCAGCATGACAGGGGGGACGATCTATGGC. Translated, it gives CASSMTGGTIYG. The entire CDR3 sequence reads CASSMTGGTIYGYTF.

Comments on this clone: Read sequence stops 3 residues before the CDR3 end, and the germline J gene provides the missing end. V is TRBV18 and J is TRBJ1-1, with D possibly matching TRBD1 (5 bases). In germline, CDR1 is KGHSH, CDR2 LQKENI. This CDR3 comprises 13 residues. Trimming pared 2 bases from V and 5 bases from J, leaving 9 bases between. The covered CDR3 bases are TGTGCCAGCTCACCAGGCAGGGTTACTGAA. Translating gives CASSPGRVTE. The full CDR3 sequence reads CASSPGRVTEAFF. The full variable domain, completed using reference TRBV18 and TRBJ1-1, is NAGVMQNPRHLVRRRGQEARLRCSPMKGHSHVYWYRQLPEEGLKFMVYLQKENIIDESGMPKERFSAEFPKEGPSILRIQQVVRGDSAAYFCASSPGRVTEAFFGQGTRLTVV.

According to its frequency, this clone is medium-sized (0.01 to 0.1%). CDR3 sequence reads: CASSRGGYTQYF. CDR3 bases read: TGTGCCAGCAGCCGAGGGGGCTATACG. This sequence joins TRBV2 and TRBJ2-3; 7 bases map to TRBD1. The read gets to within 3 residues of the CDR3 end, and the germline J gene fills in the rest. The germline V gene encodes CDR1 SNHLY and CDR2 FYNNEI. The CDR3 spans 12 residues. With 6 bases clipped from V and 7 bases from J, the junction kept 4 bases outside the gene matches.

A remark on this clone: The read ends 3 residues early relative to the CDR3; the germline J gene fills the gap. The chain joins TRBV11-3 to TRBJ2-3; TRBD2 matches 7 bases. From germline, CDR1 is SGHNT and CDR2 YENEEA. This CDR3 has 14 amino acids. V was pared by 9 bases and J by 5 bases, with 11 bases of the junction left unmatched. The sequenced part of the CDR3 DNA is TGTGCCAGTGCCGGGGAGGGAGTGGGAGATACG. Translated, it gives CASAGEGVGDT. The full CDR3 reads CASAGEGVGDTQYF.

About this clone itself: The CDR3 extends 3 residues past the end of the read, so its final part is completed from the germline J gene. V and J are TRBV5-5 and TRBJ1-1, with no clear D. The CDR3 spans 12 residues. Germline-derived CDR1 and CDR2 are SGHKS and YYEKEE (reference sequence). Trimming took 0 bases from V and 7 from J, leaving 7 bases between them. Incomplete CDR3 DNA: TGTGCCAGCAGCTTGGTTGGCGGTGAA. Translated, it gives CASSLVGGE. The full-length CDR3 reads as CASSLVGGEAFF. Full variable domain (outside the CDR3, taken from reference TRBV5-5 and TRBJ1-1): DAGVTQSPTHLIKTRGQQVTLRCSPISGHKSVSWYQQVLGQGPQFIFQYYEKEERGRGNFPDRFSARQFPNYSSELNVNALLLGDSALYLCASSLVGGEAFFGQGTRLTVV.

Regarding this clone: The read gets to within 3 residues of the CDR3 end, and the germline J gene fills in the rest. This rearrangement joins TRBV6-2 or TRBV6-3 to TRBJ2-7, with D possibly matching TRBD1 (5 bases). The CDR3 has 15 residues. V lost 2 bases to trimming and J lost 4 bases, with 15 bases between them. Germline-derived CDR1 and CDR2 are MNHEY and SVGEGT. CDR3 in amino acids: CASSYERGLVYEQYF. CDR3 DNA, as far as it was read: TGTGCCAGCAGTTACGAAAGGGGTTTGGTTTACGAG.

The CDR3 region is CSVDRNSGNQETQYF. The CDR3 bases that were read are TGCAGCGTTGATCGGAATAGCGGGAACCAAGAGACC. The chain carries TRBV29-1 and TRBJ2-5; TRBD2 matches at 8 bases. The read stops 3 residues short of the end of the CDR3; the missing end is completed from the germline J gene. This CDR3 spans 15 amino acids. The germline gives CDR1 SQVTM, CDR2 ANQGSEA. V lost 3 bases to trimming and J lost 0 bases; unmatched junction nucleotides: 6.

Turning to this clone: The CDR3 end falls 3 residues outside the read, so it is completed with the germline J gene. The rearrangement joins TRBV5-1 to TRBJ2-3, with 13 bases identical to TRBD2. There are 17 residues in the CDR3. In germline, CDR1 is SGHRS, CDR2 YFSETQ. V was pared by 3 bases and J by 0 bases, with 4 bases of the junction left unmatched. The CDR3 loop is CASSSGLAGPSTDTQYF. The DNA read from the CDR3 is TGCGCCAGCAGCTCGGGACTAGCGGGACCAAGCACAGATACG.

Details on this clone: The read ends 3 residues early relative to the CDR3; the germline J gene fills the gap. The chain uses TRBV30 and TRBJ1-6, with D possibly TRBD1 on 5 matching bases. V was trimmed by 2 bases and J by 4 bases, leaving 9 bases between them. The V gene's germline CDR1 is GTSNPN and CDR2 SVGIG (reference sequence). The CDR3 is 14 amino acids. CDR3 amino acids: CAWSMQGYNSPLHF. Partial CDR3 DNA: TGTGCCTGGAGTATGCAGGGATATAATTCACCC.

Details on this clone: The CDR3 end is not reached by the read, which stops 3 residues before it; the germline J gene fills it in. The chain carries TRBV5-1 and TRBJ2-7, with a possible D match to TRBD2 (5 bases). CDR1 SGHRS and CDR2 YFSETQ come from the germline V gene. This CDR3 comprises 15 residues. V shed 1 base and J shed 0 bases, with 11 bases lying between them. The DNA read from the CDR3 is TGCGCCAGCAGCTTGACCCCGGGGAGCTCCTACGAG. Translating gives CASSLTPGSSYE. The entire CDR3 protein reads CASSLTPGSSYEQYF.